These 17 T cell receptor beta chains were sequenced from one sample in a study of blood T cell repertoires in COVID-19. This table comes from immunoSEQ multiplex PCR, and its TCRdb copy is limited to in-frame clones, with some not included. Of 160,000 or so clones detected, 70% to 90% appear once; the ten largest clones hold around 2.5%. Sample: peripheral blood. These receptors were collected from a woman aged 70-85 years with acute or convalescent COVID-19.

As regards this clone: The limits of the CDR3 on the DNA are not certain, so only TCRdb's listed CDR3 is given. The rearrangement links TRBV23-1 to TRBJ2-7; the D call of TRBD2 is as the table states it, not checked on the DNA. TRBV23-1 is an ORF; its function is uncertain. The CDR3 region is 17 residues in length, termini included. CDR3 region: CASILGGARVLCYEQYF.

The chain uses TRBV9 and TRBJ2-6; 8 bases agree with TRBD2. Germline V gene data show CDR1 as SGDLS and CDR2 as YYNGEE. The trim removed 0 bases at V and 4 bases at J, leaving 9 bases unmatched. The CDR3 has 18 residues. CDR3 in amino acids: CASSVAGGGLRGANVLTF. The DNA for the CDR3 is TGTGCCAGCAGCGTAGCTGGCGGGGGGCTAAGAGGGGCCAACGTCCTGACTTTC.

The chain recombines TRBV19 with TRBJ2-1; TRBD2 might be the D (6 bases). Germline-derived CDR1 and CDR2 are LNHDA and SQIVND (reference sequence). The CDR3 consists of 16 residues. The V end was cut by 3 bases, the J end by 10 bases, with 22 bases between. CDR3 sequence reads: CASSMSLGGAIWEQFF. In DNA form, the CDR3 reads TGTGCCAGTAGTATGTCACTAGGAGGGGCAATCTGGGAGCAGTTCTTC.

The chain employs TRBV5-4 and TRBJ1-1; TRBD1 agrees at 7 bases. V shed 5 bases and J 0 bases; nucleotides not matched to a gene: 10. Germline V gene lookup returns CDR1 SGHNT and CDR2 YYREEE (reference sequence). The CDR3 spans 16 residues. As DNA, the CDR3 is TGTGCCAGCAGTAGTGGACAGGCCTCCATGAACACTGAAGCTTTCTTT. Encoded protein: CASSSGQASMNTEAFF.

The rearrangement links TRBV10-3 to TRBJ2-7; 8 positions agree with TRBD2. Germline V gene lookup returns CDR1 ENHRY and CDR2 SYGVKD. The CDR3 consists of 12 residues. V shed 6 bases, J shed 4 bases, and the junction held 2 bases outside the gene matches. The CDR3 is CAISREGYEQYF. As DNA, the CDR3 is TGTGCCATCAGCCGGGAGGGATACGAGCAGTACTTC.

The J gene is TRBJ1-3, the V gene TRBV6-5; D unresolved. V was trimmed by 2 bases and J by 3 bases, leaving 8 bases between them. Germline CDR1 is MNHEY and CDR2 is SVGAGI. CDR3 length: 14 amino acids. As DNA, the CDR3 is TGTGCCAGCAGTTACGGTACTGGTGGAAACACCATATATTTT. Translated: CASSYGTGGNTIYF.

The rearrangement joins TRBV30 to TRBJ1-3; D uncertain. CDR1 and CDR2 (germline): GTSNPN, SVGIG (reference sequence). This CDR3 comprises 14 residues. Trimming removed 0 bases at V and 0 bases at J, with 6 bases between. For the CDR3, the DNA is TGTGCCTGGAGTGTTTCCAGCTCTGGAAACACCATATATTTT. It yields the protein CAWSVSSSGNTIYF.

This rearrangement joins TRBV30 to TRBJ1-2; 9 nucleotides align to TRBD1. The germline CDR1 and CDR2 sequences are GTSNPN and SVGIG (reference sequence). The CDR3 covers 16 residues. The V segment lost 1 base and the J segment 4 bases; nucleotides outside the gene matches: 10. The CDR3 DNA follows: TGTGCCTGGAGTGACCCGGGACAGGGAAGTATCTATGGCTACACCTTC. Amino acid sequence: CAWSDPGQGSIYGYTF.

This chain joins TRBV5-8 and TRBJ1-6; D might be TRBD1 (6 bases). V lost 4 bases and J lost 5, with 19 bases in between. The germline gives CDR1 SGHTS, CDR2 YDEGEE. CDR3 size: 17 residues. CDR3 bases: TGTGCCAGCAGCCCTCTCGGCAGGGGTAATCATAATTCACCCCTCCACTTT. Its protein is CASSPLGRGNHNSPLHF.

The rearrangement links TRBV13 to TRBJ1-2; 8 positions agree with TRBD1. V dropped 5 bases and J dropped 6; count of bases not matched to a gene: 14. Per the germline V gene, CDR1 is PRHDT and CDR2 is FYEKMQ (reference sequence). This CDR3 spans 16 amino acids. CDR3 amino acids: CASSRLTGQDWDGYTF. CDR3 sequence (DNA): TGTGCCAGCAGCCGATTAACGGGACAGGACTGGGATGGCTACACCTTC.

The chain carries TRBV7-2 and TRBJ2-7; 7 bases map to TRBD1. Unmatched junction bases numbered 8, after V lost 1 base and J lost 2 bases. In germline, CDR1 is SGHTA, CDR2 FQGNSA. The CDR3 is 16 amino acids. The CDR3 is CASSLEGTVPTYEQYF. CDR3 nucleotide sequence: TGTGCCAGCAGCTTAGAAGGGACAGTCCCTACCTACGAGCAGTACTTC.

The CDR3 sequence: CASSDSGGHSRGQYF. DNA for the CDR3: TGTGCCAGCAGTGATAGCGGGGGCCATTCCAGGGGCCAGTACTTC. This chain uses TRBV2 with TRBJ2-5; 9 nucleotides agree with TRBD2. Germline V gives CDR1 SNHLY, CDR2 FYNNEI. The CDR3 is 15 amino acids. V was pared by 3 bases and J by 10 bases, with 12 bases of the junction left unmatched.

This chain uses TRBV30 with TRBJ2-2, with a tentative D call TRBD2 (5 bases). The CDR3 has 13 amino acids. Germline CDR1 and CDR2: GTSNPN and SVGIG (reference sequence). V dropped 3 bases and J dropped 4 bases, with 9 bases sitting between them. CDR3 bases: TGTGCCTGGAGGGGAGACGGCACCGGGGAGCTGTTTTTT. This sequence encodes CAWRGDGTGELFF.

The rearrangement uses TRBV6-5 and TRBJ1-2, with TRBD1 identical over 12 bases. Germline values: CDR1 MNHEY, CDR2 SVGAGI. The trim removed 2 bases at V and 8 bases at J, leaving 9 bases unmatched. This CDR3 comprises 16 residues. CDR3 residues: CASSYRDRGRTPGYTF. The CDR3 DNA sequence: TGTGCCAGCAGTTACCGGGACAGGGGGCGCACTCCGGGCTACACCTTC.

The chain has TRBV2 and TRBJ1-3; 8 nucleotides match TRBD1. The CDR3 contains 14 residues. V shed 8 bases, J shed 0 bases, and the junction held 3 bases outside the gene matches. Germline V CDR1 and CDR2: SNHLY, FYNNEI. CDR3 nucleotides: TGTGCCAGCCTCGGACAGGGCTCTGGAAACACCATATATTTT. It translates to CASLGQGSGNTIYF. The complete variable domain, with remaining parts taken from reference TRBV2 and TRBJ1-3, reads EPEVTQTPSHQVTQMGQEVILRCVPISNHLYFYWYRQILGQKVEFLVSFYNNEISEKSEIFDDQFSVERPDGSNFTLKIRSTKLEDSAMYFCASLGQGSGNTIYFGEGSWLTVV.

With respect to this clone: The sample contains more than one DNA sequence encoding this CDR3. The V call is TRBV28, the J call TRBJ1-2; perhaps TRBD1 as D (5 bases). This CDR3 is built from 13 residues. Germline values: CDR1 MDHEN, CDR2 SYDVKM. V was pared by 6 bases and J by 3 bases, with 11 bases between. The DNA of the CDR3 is TGTGCCAGCAGCCTTGGGGGGTACTATGGCTACACCTTC. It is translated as CASSLGGYYGYTF.

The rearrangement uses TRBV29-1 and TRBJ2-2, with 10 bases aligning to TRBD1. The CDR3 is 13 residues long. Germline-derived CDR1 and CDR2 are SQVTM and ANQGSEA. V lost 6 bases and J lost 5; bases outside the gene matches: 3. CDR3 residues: CSVDRGRTGELFF. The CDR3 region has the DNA TGCAGCGTCGACAGGGGGCGTACCGGGGAGCTGTTTTTT.